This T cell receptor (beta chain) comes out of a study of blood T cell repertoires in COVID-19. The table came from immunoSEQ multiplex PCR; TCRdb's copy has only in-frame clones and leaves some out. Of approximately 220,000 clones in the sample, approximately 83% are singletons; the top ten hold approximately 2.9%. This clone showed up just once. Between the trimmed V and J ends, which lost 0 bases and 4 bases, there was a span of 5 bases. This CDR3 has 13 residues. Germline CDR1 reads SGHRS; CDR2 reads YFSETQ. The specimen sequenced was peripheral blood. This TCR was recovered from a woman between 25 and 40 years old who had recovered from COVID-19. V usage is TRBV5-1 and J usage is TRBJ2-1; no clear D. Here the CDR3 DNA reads TGCGCCAGCAGCTTGGCTAGTTACAATGAGCAGTTCTTC. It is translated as CASSLASYNEQFF.